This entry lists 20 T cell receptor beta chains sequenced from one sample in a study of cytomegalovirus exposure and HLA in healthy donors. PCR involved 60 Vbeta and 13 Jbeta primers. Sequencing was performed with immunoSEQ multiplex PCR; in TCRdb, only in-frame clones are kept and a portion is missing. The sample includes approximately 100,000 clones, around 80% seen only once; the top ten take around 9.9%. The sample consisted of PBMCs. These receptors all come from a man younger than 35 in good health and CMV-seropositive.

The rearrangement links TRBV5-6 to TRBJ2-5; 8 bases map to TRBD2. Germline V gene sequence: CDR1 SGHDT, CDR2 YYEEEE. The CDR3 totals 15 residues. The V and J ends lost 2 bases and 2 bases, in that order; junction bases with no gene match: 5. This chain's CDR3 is CASSLVGGGQETQYF. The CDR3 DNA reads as TGTGCCAGCAGCTTAGTGGGCGGGGGGCAAGAGACCCAGTACTTC. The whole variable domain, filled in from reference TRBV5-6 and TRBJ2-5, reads DAGVTQSPTHLIKTRGQQVTLRCSPKSGHDTVSWYQQALGQGPQFIFQYYEEEERQRGNFPDRFSGHQFPNYSSELNVNALLLGDSALYLCASSLVGGGQETQYFGPGTRLLVL.

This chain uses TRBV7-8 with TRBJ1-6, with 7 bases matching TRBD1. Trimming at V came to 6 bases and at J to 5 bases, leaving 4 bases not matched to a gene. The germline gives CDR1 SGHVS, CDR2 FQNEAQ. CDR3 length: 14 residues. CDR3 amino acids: CASSQDRDNSPLHF. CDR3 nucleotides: TGTGCCAGCAGTCAAGACAGGGATAATTCACCCCTCCACTTT.

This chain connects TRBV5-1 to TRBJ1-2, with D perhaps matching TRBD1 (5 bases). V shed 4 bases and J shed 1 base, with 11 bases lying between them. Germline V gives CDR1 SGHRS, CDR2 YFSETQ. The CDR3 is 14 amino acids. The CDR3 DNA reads TGCGCCAGCAGCCCGGACAAGATTAACTATGGCTACACCTTC. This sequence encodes CASSPDKINYGYTF.

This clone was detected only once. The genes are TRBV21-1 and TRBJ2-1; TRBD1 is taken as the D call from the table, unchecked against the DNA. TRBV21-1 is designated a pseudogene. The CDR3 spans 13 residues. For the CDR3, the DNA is TGTGCCAGCAGCAAGGACATATACAATGAGCAGTTCTTC. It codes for CASSKDIYNEQFF.

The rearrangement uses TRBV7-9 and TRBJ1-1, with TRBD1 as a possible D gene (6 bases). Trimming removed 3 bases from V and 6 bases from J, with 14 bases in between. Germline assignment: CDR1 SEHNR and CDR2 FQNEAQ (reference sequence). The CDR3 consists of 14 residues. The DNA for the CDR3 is TGTGCCAGCAGCTTGCGGGGGCCTGAGGCTGAAGCTTTCTTT. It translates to CASSLRGPEAEAFF.

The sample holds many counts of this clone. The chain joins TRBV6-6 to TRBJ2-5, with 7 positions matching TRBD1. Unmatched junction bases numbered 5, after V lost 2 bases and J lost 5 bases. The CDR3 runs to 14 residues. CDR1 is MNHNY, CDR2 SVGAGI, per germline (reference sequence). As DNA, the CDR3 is TGTGCCAGCAGTTACGAAGGGGGCTGGGAGACCCAGTACTTC. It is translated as CASSYEGGWETQYF.

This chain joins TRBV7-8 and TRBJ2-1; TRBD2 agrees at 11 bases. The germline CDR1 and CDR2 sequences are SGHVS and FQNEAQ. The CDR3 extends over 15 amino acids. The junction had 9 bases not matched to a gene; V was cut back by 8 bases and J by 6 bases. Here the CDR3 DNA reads TGTGCCAGCTGTCCTTTAGCGGGGGGGTGCAATGAGCAGTTCTTC. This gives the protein CASCPLAGGCNEQFF.

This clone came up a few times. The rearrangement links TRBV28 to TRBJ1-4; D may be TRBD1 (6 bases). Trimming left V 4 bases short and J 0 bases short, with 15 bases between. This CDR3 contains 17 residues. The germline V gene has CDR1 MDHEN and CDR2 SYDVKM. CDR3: CASSWKTGNPTNEKLFF. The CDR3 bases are TGTGCCAGCAGTTGGAAGACAGGCAACCCAACTAATGAAAAACTGTTTTTT.

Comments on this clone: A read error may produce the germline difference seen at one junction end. CDR3 nucleotide sequence: TGTGCTAGCAGCTTAGCGCACGGACTAAGCAATCAGCCCCAGCATTTT. It translates to CASSLAHGLSNQPQHF. The chain joins TRBV7-6 to TRBJ1-5, with no clear D. The CDR3 runs 16 residues. Germline-derived CDR1 and CDR2 are SGHVS and FNYEAQ.

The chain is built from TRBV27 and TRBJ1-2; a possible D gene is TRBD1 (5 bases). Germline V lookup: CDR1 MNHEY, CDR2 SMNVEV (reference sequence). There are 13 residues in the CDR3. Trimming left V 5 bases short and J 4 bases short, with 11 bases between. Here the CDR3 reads CASSTTGGYGYTF. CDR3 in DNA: TGTGCCAGCAGTACGACGGGGGGCTATGGCTACACCTTC.

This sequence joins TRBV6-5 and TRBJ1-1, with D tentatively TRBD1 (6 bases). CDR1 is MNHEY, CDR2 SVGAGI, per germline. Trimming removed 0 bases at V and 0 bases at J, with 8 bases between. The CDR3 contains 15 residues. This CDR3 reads CASSYSGGLNTEAFF. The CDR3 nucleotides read TGTGCCAGCAGTTACTCTGGGGGCTTGAACACTGAAGCTTTCTTT.

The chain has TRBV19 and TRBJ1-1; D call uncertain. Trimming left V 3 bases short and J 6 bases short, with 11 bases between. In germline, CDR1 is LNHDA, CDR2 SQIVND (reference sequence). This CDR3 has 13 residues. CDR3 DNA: TGTGCCAGTAGTATGGGCCCGTACGCTGAAGCTTTCTTT. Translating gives CASSMGPYAEAFF.

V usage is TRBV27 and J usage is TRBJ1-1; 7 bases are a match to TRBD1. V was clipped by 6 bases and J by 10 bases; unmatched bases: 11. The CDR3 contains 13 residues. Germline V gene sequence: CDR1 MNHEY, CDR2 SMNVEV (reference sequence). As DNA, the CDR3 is TGTGCCAGCAGGACAGGGATTGTGTCTCGAGCTTTCTTT. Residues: CASRTGIVSRAFF.

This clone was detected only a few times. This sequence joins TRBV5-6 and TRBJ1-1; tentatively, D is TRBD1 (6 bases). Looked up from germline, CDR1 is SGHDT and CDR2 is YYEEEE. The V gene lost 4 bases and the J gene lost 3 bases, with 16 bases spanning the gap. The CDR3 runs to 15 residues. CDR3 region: CASSPWGPRDTEAFF. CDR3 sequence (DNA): TGTGCCAGCAGCCCCTGGGGGCCTAGGGACACTGAAGCTTTCTTT.

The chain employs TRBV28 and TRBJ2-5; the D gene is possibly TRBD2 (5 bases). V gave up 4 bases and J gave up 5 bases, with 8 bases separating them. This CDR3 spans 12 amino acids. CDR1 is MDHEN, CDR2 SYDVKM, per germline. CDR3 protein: CASSSPGETQYF. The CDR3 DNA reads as TGTGCCAGCAGTTCCCCGGGGGAGACCCAGTACTTC.

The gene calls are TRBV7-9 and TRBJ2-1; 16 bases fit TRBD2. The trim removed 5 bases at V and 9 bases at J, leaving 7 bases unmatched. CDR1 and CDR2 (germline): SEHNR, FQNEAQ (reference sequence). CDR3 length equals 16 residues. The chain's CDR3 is CASSLPGLAGGGEQFF. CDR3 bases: TGTGCCAGCAGCCTTCCGGGACTAGCGGGGGGGGGTGAGCAGTTCTTC.

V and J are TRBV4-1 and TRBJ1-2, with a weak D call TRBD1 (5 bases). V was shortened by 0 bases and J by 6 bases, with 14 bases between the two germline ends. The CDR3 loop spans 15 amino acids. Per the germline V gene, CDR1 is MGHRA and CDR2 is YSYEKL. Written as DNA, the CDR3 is TGCGCCAGCAGCCAAGACCCGGACATATCGAATGGCTACACCTTC. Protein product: CASSQDPDISNGYTF.

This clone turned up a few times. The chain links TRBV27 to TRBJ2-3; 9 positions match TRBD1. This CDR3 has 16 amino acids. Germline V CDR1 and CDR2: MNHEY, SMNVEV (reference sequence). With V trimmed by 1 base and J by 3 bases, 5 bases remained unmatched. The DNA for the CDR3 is TGTGCCAGCAGTTTATTTAGGGGACAGGGTACAGATACGCAGTATTTT. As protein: CASSLFRGQGTDTQYF.

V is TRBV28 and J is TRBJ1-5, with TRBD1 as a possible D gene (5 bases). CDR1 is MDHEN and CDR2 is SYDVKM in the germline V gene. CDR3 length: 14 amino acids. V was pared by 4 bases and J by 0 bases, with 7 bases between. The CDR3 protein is CASSWRGSNQPQHF. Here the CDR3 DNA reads TGTGCCAGCAGTTGGAGGGGTAGCAATCAGCCCCAGCATTTT.

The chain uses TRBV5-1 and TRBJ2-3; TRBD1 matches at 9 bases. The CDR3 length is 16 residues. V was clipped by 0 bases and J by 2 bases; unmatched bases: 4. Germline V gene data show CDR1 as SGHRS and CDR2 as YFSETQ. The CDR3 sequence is CASSLDGQGSTDTQYF. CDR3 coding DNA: TGCGCCAGCAGCTTGGATGGACAGGGGTCCACAGATACGCAGTATTTT.